Sequencing of this T cell receptor beta chain was carried out in a study of shared clonotypes between healthy human individuals. Study information: There were three CD4 naive, three CD4 memory, two CD8 naive and one CD8 memory plates per donor.

Only Caucasian adults living in Nashville, Tennessee served as donors. The split of CD4+ cells yielded CD45RA+ naive and CD45RA-negative memory subsets. As for this clone: Its target is not known.

In germline, CDR1 is SGHDN, CDR2 FVKESK. The CDR3 runs to 14 residues. Losses at the gene ends were 5 bases for V and 5 bases for J; bases not matched to a gene: 4. Study results and limitations: The study generally estimated greater richness for naive than memory subsets.

The assay was immunoSEQ multiplex PCR, and TCRdb's table has in-frame clones only and misses some. The sample has approximately 1,500,000 clones; 96% are singletons. Input material: naive CD4+ T cells sorted from blood. Subset specified: CD45RA+ positively selected. The sequence derives from a young man in good health. The chain has TRBV14 and TRBJ2-1; TRBD2 matches 9 bases. The chain's CDR3 is CASSKGLADNEQFF. CDR3 bases: TGTGCCAGCAGCAAGGGACTAGCAGACAATGAGCAGTTCTTC.